This entry concerns a single T cell receptor (beta chain). The germline gives CDR1 SGHRS, CDR2 YFSETQ. V lost 0 bases and J lost 7, with 5 bases in between. The CDR3 has 13 amino acids. These data are taken from a study of siplizumab effects on memory and regulatory T cells. Measured with immunoSEQ multiplex PCR; TCRdb has only the in-frame clones, and not every one. The sample shows 90,000 to 150,000 clones, around 93% of them seen only once. The sequence was collected from a human donor in good health. The V gene is TRBV5-1, the J gene TRBJ1-6; no clear D. Material for sequencing was non-Treg CD4+ T cells sorted from blood. Written as DNA, the CDR3 is TGCGCCAGCAGCTTGGCGGCGAATTCACCCCTCCACTTT. Its protein product is CASSLAANSPLHF.